The 9 T cell receptor beta chains below were found in one sample sequenced in a study of T cells in Graves' hyperthyroidism and ophthalmopathy. Using RNA transcripts as the source, TCR beta CDR3 regions were amplified. Primed by the HTBI set, a first-round RT-PCR was run on the TCR CDR3. TCRdb recomputed calls from the multiplex PCR reads with MiXCR, one row per CDR3 protein. The sample contains roughly 720,000 distinct CDR3 sequences, approximately 15% of which appear only once. The sequencing sample was made of blood. The receptors originated from a man between 45 and 60 years old with Graves' hyperthyroidism.

In this sample, this clonotype turned up a few times. The V and J genes are TRBV4-1 and TRBJ2-1, with 13 bases that match TRBD2. The CDR3 has 17 amino acids. J lost 10 bases, V lost 6 bases, and 15 bases had no gene match. Germline V gives CDR1 MGHRA, CDR2 YSYEKL. The CDR3 bases are TGCGCCAGCAGGTACACTAGCGGGAGGGCCGGGGGAGTGGAGCAGTTCTTC. Encoded protein: CASRYTSGRAGGVEQFF.

This rearrangement joins TRBV5-6 to TRBJ1-1; no reliable D call. This CDR3 has 14 residues. Germline lookup yields CDR1 SGHDT and CDR2 YYEEEE. Deletions cut 1 base from V and 0 bases from J, with 7 bases between. CDR3 nucleotide sequence: TGTGCCAGCAGCTTGTTTGACCTGAACACTGAAGCTTTCTTT. Protein product: CASSLFDLNTEAFF.

In its sample, this clonotype was seen many times. V and J are TRBV27 and TRBJ1-6, with 9 bases matching TRBD1. With V trimmed by 4 bases and J by 8 bases, 3 bases remained unmatched. CDR1 and CDR2 (germline): MNHEY, SMNVEV (reference sequence). The CDR3 extends over 14 amino acids. CDR3 DNA sequence: TGTGCCAGCAGTTCGTGGGACAGGGATTCACCCCTCCACTTT. Translated, it gives CASSSWDRDSPLHF.

This clonotype was recorded a few times. The chain uses TRBV28 and TRBJ1-5, with 9 positions matching TRBD1. This CDR3 contains 16 residues. J gave up 3 bases and V 4 bases, and 7 bases lay outside the gene matches. Germline assignment: CDR1 MDHEN and CDR2 SYDVKM. The CDR3 DNA follows: TGTGCCAGCAGTTCCCGGGACAGGGCGGACAATCAGCCCCAGCATTTT. This codes for CASSSRDRADNQPQHF.

This clonotype was observed at least ten times. This chain connects TRBV27 to TRBJ2-3; D could derive from TRBD1 or TRBD2 (5 bases each). The V gene lost 1 base and the J gene lost 0 bases, with 8 bases spanning the gap. In germline, CDR1 is MNHEY, CDR2 SMNVEV (reference sequence). The CDR3 extends over 15 amino acids. The CDR3 reads CASSLLWGSTDTQYF. DNA of the CDR3: TGTGCCAGCAGTTTATTGTGGGGGAGCACAGATACGCAGTATTTT.

The sample holds many counts of this clonotype. This sequence joins TRBV11-1 and TRBJ2-5, with D perhaps being TRBD1 or TRBD2 (5 bases each). Deletions cut 5 bases from V and 8 bases from J, with 15 bases between. In germline, CDR1 is SGHAT, CDR2 FQDESV (reference sequence). CDR3 length equals 13 residues. CDR3 loop: CASSGQEGQTQYF. The CDR3 DNA sequence: TGTGCCAGCAGCGGACAAGAGGGTCAAACCCAGTACTTC.

The chain combines TRBV20-1 with TRBJ2-6; the match to TRBD2 covers 7 bases. There are 16 residues in the CDR3. Germline lookup yields CDR1 DFQATT and CDR2 SNEGSKA (reference sequence). After removal of 4 bases from V and 3 bases from J, the junction contained 9 bases not matched to a gene. Here the CDR3 DNA reads TGCAGTGCTATACGGCGGGAGTATGGTGGGGCCAACGTCCTGACTTTC. Translation gives CSAIRREYGGANVLTF.

CDR3 region: CASSLDTGLAGFHEQFF. DNA for the CDR3: TGCGCCAGCAGCTTGGACACCGGACTAGCGGGATTTCATGAGCAGTTCTTC. The chain employs TRBV5-1 and TRBJ2-1; 12 bases agree with TRBD2. In germline, CDR1 is SGHRS, CDR2 YFSETQ. The CDR3 loop spans 17 amino acids. Trimming at V came to 0 bases and at J to 8 bases, leaving 9 bases not matched to a gene.

This clonotype was counted ten times or more. The chain recombines TRBV29-1 with TRBJ1-1; unclear D gene. Between the trimmed V and J ends, which lost 3 bases and 0 bases, there was a span of 8 bases. The CDR3 runs 13 residues. Germline V CDR1 and CDR2: SQVTM, ANQGSEA. CDR3 in DNA: TGCAGCGTTGAGACACCTATGAACACTGAAGCTTTCTTT. The encoded protein is CSVETPMNTEAFF.